The clone carrying this T cell receptor (beta chain) was found once. Its antigen is currently unknown. This specimen belongs to a study of T cell responses to AZD1222 COVID-19 vaccine. Findings and caveats of the study: The repertoires were collected only after the peak T cell response.

Germline-derived CDR1 and CDR2 are MNHEY and SMNVEV (reference sequence). V was pared by 3 bases and J by 2 bases, with 13 bases between. The CDR3 spans 15 residues. TCRdb keeps only in-frame clones here, not all; method: immunoSEQ multiplex PCR. The table records approximately 100,000 clones, around nine tenths of them present only once. The clonotype was recovered from an adult in good health. V usage is TRBV27 and J usage is TRBJ2-5; the D gene is possibly TRBD2 (7 bases). Specimen: peripheral blood, collected on day 0 of MenACWY control vaccination. CDR3 residues: CASSLGGPPQETQYF. The CDR3 DNA is TGTGCCAGCAGTTTGGGGGGGCCGCCACAAGAGACCCAGTACTTC.